The sequence of this T cell receptor (beta chain) was determined in a study of CD4 and CD8 cells across lung adenocarcinoma regions. Per germline, CDR1 WNHNN and CDR2 SYGVQD (reference sequence). The CDR3 totals 15 residues. Each CDR3 protein gets one entry after TCRdb re-called the PCR reads with MiXCR. This sample carries some 27,000 distinct CDR3 sequences, about 50% of them seen once, and the ten largest clones take under 50%. The patients had localized lung adenocarcinoma, a non-small cell subtype. A remark on this clonotype: Germline is not matched at one junction end, which may reflect a read error.

This TCR derives from a male donor with lung adenocarcinoma. The CD4 and CD8 labels of this study may be unreliable. The chain links TRBV10-1 to TRBJ2-3; D possibly corresponds to TRBD2 (7 bases). The sequencing input was CD8+ T cells from the center of a lung tumor. CDR3 loop: CASGEGGRGTDTQYF. CDR3 nucleotides: TGCGCCAGCGGGGAGGGGGGGCGGGGCACAGATACTCAGTATTTC.